This T cell receptor (beta chain) originates from a study of shared clonotypes between healthy human individuals. Across the study: The cohort had two women and a few men, ages 18 to 49. Study-wide points: Unshared clonotypes carried lower generation probabilities than those common to all four donors.

Original methodology: Filtering differed because ImmunoSEQ produced junction-only sequences that carried no quality scores. Produced via immunoSEQ multiplex PCR; TCRdb's table is partial and in-frame only. That table gives V, J and clone size, and the DNA gave D and trimming. Of more than 150,000 clones listed, just under 95% are singletons. A remark on this clone: Its antigen is unidentified.

The CDR3 runs to 16 residues. V was pared by 1 base and J by 7 bases, with 10 bases of the junction left unmatched. Looked up from germline, CDR1 is SGHAT and CDR2 is FQDESV (reference sequence). Healthy HIV-negative adults without recent acute infections or vaccinations served as donors. The specimen sequenced was naive CD4+ T cells sorted from blood. Subset meaning: CD45RA+ positively selected. The chain joins TRBV11-1 to TRBJ2-1, with 7 positions matching TRBD2. The clonotype comes from a woman aged 25-40 years in good health. The CDR3 DNA is TGTGCCAGCAGCTTAGAACGTGGGAGGGCCTCGAATGAGCAGTTCTTC. Protein sequence: CASSLERGRASNEQFF.